The rows below give T cell receptor beta chains drawn from one sample of a study of PD-L1 blockade in urothelial cancer. Profiling relied on immunoSEQ multiplex PCR, and the TCRdb table lists in-frame clones only, not all of them. The data hold under 70,000 clones, with about 81% observed a single time. The material was PBMCs, obtained around atezolizumab (anti-PD-L1) treatment. The receptors originated from a man in his 70s with urothelial cancer. Both conserved end residues are part of each CDR3. A D gene is named only where the DNA matches it firmly. Some rows have no size entry. The others give once, few or many, or a class for an expanded clone.

clone_size | j_call | v_call | d_call | cdr3_nt | cdr3_aa
. | TRBJ1-1 | TRBV6-5 | . | TGTGCCAGCACAGCAGGCGTGAACACTGAAGCTTTCTTT | CASTAGVNTEAFF
few | TRBJ2-1 | TRBV4-3 | . | TGCGCCAGCAGCCAAGAAGAGCGAGCCCCCTACAATGAGCAGTTCTTC | CASSQEERAPYNEQFF
. | TRBJ1-2 | TRBV6-5 | . | TGTGCCAGCAGTTACTCCCGGGACACCTCTAACTATGGCTACACCTTC | CASSYSRDTSNYGYTF
. | TRBJ2-1 | TRBV27 | TRBD1 | TGTGCCAGCAGTGCGGGACAGGTCAGCTCCTACAATGAGCAGTTCTTC | CASSAGQVSSYNEQFF
. | TRBJ2-1 | TRBV7-3 | . | TGTGCCAGCAGCTTAGGCAGGGGGCAGTTCTTC | CASSLGRGQFF
. | TRBJ2-2 | TRBV6-1 | . | TGTGCCAGCAGTGAAGGACGCGGGTATCACGGGGAGCTGTTTTTT | CASSEGRGYHGELFF
once | TRBJ2-7 | TRBV18 | TRBD2 | TGTGCCAGCTCACTCGGGACTAGCGGCTACGAGCAGTACTTC | CASSLGTSGYEQYF
many | TRBJ1-1 | TRBV19 | . | TGTGCCAGTACCTGGGGCCAGGTCACTGAAGCTTTCTTT | CASTWGQVTEAFF
. | TRBJ1-1 | TRBV27 | . | TGTGCCAGCACACCCCGCGGACTGATGAACACTGAAGCTTTCTTT | CASTPRGLMNTEAFF
once | TRBJ2-2 | TRBV7-9 | . | TGTGCCAGCACCCAGAGGGGGACCGGGGAGCTGTTTTTT | CASTQRGTGELFF
many | TRBJ2-7 | TRBV29-1 | TRBD2 | TGCAGCGTCGGGACTAGCGGGAACGAGCAGTACTTC | CSVGTSGNEQYF
. | TRBJ2-5 | TRBV6-5 | . | TGTGCCAGCAGTTTAGGAGGGCGGGAGACCCAGTACTTC | CASSLGGRETQYF
. | TRBJ2-3 | TRBV19 | . | TGTGCCACTTCGCTTTCGAGGGATACGCAGTATTTT | CATSLSRDTQYF
many | TRBJ2-4 | TRBV27 | TRBD1 | TGTGCCAGCAGCCCAGGGACAGGGGGAATAAACATTCAGTACTTC | CASSPGTGGINIQYF
. | TRBJ1-4 | TRBV30 | . | TGTGCCTGGAGAGCCGGGAGATTAAATGAAAAACTGTTTTTT | CAWRAGRLNEKLFF
once | TRBJ2-1 | TRBV14 | . | TGTGCCAGCAGCTCAGGCCCGGGACTCAAATCCTACAATGAGCAGTTCTTC | CASSSGPGLKSYNEQFF
. | TRBJ1-1 | TRBV10-3 | TRBD1 | TGTGCCATCAGTCGGGACAGCAGGGGCCTTGAAGCTTTCTTT | CAISRDSRGLEAFF
. | TRBJ2-7 | TRBV23-1 | TRBD2 | TGCGCCAGCGTGGGGCTAGCGGGAGGGCCCCGCTCCTACGAGCAGTACTTC | CASVGLAGGPRSYEQYF
few | TRBJ2-3 | TRBV27 | . | TGTGCCAGCAGTTTAACAGCGGTGGGAACAGATACGCAGTATTTT | CASSLTAVGTDTQYF
once | TRBJ1-5 | TRBV19 | . | TGTGCCAGTAGACAAAATTTACAAGGCAATCAGCCCCAGCATTTT | CASRQNLQGNQPQHF
. | TRBJ1-1 | TRBV11-2 | . | TGTGCCAGCAGCTTAAGCCCTGAAGCTTTCTTT | CASSLSPEAFF
. | TRBJ2-4 | TRBV19 | TRBD2 | TGTGCCAGTAGTAAACTAGCGGGAGGGGAAAGGGCCAAAAACATTCAGTACTTC | CASSKLAGGERAKNIQYF
. | TRBJ1-2 | TRBV21-1 | . | TGTGCCAGCAGACTCGACAGGGGGCAGAACTATGGCTACACCTTC | CASRLDRGQNYGYTF
once | TRBJ2-7 | TRBV5-1 | TRBD2 | TGCGCCAGCAGCCCTCTAAGTGATAGCGGGTACGAGCAGTACTTC | CASSPLSDSGYEQYF
. | TRBJ2-3 | TRBV9 | TRBD2 | TGTGCCAGCAGCGTAGCTCCTAGCGGGAGCACAGATACGCAGTATTTT | CASSVAPSGSTDTQYF
. | TRBJ2-3 | TRBV4-3 | TRBD2 | TGCGCCAGCAGCCGGACTAGCGATAAACGGGATACGCAGTATTTT | CASSRTSDKRDTQYF
. | TRBJ2-2 | TRBV7-6 | . | TGTGCCAGCAGCTTAGCCCCTTCGGGGGTGAACACCGGGGAGCTGTTTTTT | CASSLAPSGVNTGELFF
. | TRBJ1-2 | TRBV27 | . | TGTGCCAGCAGTTTCCAGGGTAACTATGGCTACACCTTC | CASSFQGNYGYTF
. | TRBJ2-1 | TRBV9 | . | TGTGCCAGCAGCGGAGCACAGGGCGGTGAGCAGTTCTTC | CASSGAQGGEQFF
few | TRBJ2-3 | TRBV19 | TRBD2 | TGTGCCAGTAGTAGCCTAGCGGGAGGAGATACGCAGTATTTT | CASSSLAGGDTQYF
. | TRBJ1-1 | TRBV18 | TRBD1 | TGTGCCAGCTCGATTGGACAGGGGGCCGATGAAGCTTTCTTT | CASSIGQGADEAFF
. | TRBJ2-1 | TRBV2 | TRBD2 | TGTGCCAGCAGACTAGCGGGAGAGGAGCAGTTCTTC | CASRLAGEEQFF
few | TRBJ2-7 | TRBV28 | . | TGTGCCAGCACTTTAGGCAGGGGCCACGAGCAGTACTTC | CASTLGRGHEQYF